Below are 26 T cell receptor beta chains sequenced from a single sample in a study of T-cell reconstitution after alpha-beta-depleted transplantation in children. Unique molecular identifiers were incorporated during preparation of the TCRbeta library. TCRdb reanalysed the PCR reads using MiXCR and keeps one entry per CDR3 protein. The sample lists about 160,000 distinct CDR3 sequences, more than 9.5% occurring once. Source: PBMCs, taken before TCRalphabeta/CD19-depleted stem cell transplant. These receptor sequences come from a boy younger than 10 with acute myeloid leukemia, due to receive a stem cell transplant.

This clonotype was detected only a few times. The chain is built from TRBV28 and TRBJ2-1; 12 nucleotides match TRBD1. Germline V lookup: CDR1 MDHEN, CDR2 SYDVKM. The CDR3 runs 15 residues. The trim removed 2 bases at V and 6 bases at J, leaving 2 bases unmatched. CDR3 coding DNA: TGTGCCAGCAGTTTAGAGGGACAGGGGGCCAATGAGCAGTTCTTC. Protein product: CASSLEGQGANEQFF.

This clonotype was found a few times. The CDR3 is CSANGQIQETQYF. In nucleotides, the CDR3 is TGCAGTGCAAACGGACAGATCCAAGAGACCCAGTACTTC. V gene TRBV20-1 combines with J gene TRBJ2-5; D is possibly TRBD1 (6 bases). CDR1 and CDR2 (germline): DFQATT, SNEGSKA (reference sequence). Between the trimmed V and J ends, which lost 6 bases and 1 base, there was a span of 12 bases. The CDR3 extends over 13 amino acids.

This clonotype was seen at least ten times. The V gene is TRBV9, the J gene TRBJ2-3; the match to TRBD2 covers 10 bases. Germline-derived CDR1 and CDR2 are SGDLS and YYNGEE. The CDR3 totals 15 residues. With 4 bases clipped from V and 4 bases from J, the junction kept 6 bases outside the gene matches. CDR3 sequence reads: CASSTSGIVADTQYF. In nucleotides, the CDR3 is TGTGCCAGCAGCACTAGCGGGATTGTCGCAGATACGCAGTATTTT. Full variable domain (remainder filled in from reference TRBV9 and TRBJ2-3): DSGVTQTPKHLITATGQRVTLRCSPRSGDLSVYWYQQSLDQGLQFLIQYYNGEERAKGNILERFSAQQFPDLHSELNLSSLELGDSALYFCASSTSGIVADTQYFGPGTRLTVL.

This clonotype was counted many times. The chain employs TRBV15 and TRBJ2-3; TRBD2 aligns across 9 bases. The CDR3 has 15 residues. V lost 2 bases, J lost 5 bases, and 5 bases stayed unmatched. CDR1 LNHNV and CDR2 YYDKDF come from the germline V gene (reference sequence). CDR3 amino acids: CATSRPGLAEDTQYF. As DNA, the CDR3 is TGTGCCACCAGCAGACCGGGACTAGCAGAAGATACGCAGTATTTT.

This clonotype was observed at least ten times. The chain couples TRBV18 to TRBJ2-1; 7 nucleotides align to TRBD2. The CDR3 extends over 16 amino acids. Germline V gene lookup returns CDR1 KGHSH and CDR2 LQKENI. Trimming cost V 5 bases and J 9 bases; bases outside gene matches: 16. CDR3 loop: CASSSAAGLKGSEQFF. CDR3 DNA: TGTGCCAGCTCATCAGCAGCGGGACTAAAAGGATCTGAGCAGTTCTTC. Drawing the rest from reference TRBV18 and TRBJ2-1, the complete variable domain is NAGVMQNPRHLVRRRGQEARLRCSPMKGHSHVYWYRQLPEEGLKFMVYLQKENIIDESGMPKERFSAEFPKEGPSILRIQQVVRGDSAAYFCASSSAAGLKGSEQFFGPGTRLTVL.

In its sample, this clonotype was seen many times. J is TRBJ1-5 and V is TRBV6-5, with D maybe TRBD1 (6 bases). Per germline, CDR1 MNHEY and CDR2 SVGAGI. This CDR3 comprises 16 residues. Trimming shortened V by 6 bases and J by 4 bases, and 19 bases separated the two germline ends. CDR3 amino acids: CASSRGGARVNQPQHF. The CDR3 DNA reads TGTGCCAGCAGCCGCGGGGGGGCGAGGGTTAATCAGCCCCAGCATTTT.

This clonotype was detected many times. The chain combines TRBV29-1 with TRBJ1-1, with D perhaps matching TRBD1 (5 bases). Trimming pared 4 bases from V and 2 bases from J, leaving 8 bases between. Germline CDR1 and CDR2: SQVTM and ANQGSEA. CDR3 length: 12 amino acids. CDR3 bases: TGCAGCGTTGGCGGGGCAAACACTGAAGCTTTCTTT. Translation: CSVGGANTEAFF.

This clonotype occurred many times. The chain couples TRBV12-3 or TRBV12-4 to TRBJ1-5; D might be TRBD1 (5 bases). Trimming took off 4 bases at V and 5 bases at J, with 9 bases between the two ends. CDR3 size: 13 residues. The CDR3 sequence is CASSSDSYQPQHF. The CDR3 DNA reads TGTGCCAGCAGTTCAGACAGCTATCAGCCCCAGCATTTT.

This clonotype has more than one count but fewer than ten. The V gene is TRBV5-6, the J gene TRBJ2-5; 12 bases match TRBD2. This CDR3 contains 16 residues. V lost 4 bases to trimming and J lost 7 bases; unmatched junction nucleotides: 11. Looked up from germline, CDR1 is SGHDT and CDR2 is YYEEEE. The DNA of the CDR3 is TGTGCCAGCAGCGTACTAGCGGGGGGTTCAACCGGGACCCAGTACTTC. Encoded protein: CASSVLAGGSTGTQYF.

Many counts were recorded for this clonotype. The rearrangement uses TRBV4-1 and TRBJ2-7, with 10 nucleotides matching TRBD1. Germline assignment: CDR1 MGHRA and CDR2 YSYEKL. J was trimmed by 1 base and V by 0 bases; bases with no gene match: 12. CDR3 length equals 19 residues. CDR3 loop: CASSQDLNAVGQGSYEQYV. The CDR3 DNA is TGCGCCAGCAGCCAAGACTTAAACGCTGTGGGACAGGGGTCCTACGAGCAGTACGTC.

CDR3 amino acids: CASSLLFRDTEAFF. CDR3 bases: TGTGCCAGCAGTTTATTGTTTAGGGACACTGAAGCTTTCTTT. V gene TRBV28 combines with J gene TRBJ1-1, with unresolved D. Germline loops: CDR1 MDHEN, CDR2 SYDVKM. There are 14 residues in the CDR3. V was cut by 1 base and J by 3 bases, with 9 bases left in between.

This clonotype was recorded at least ten times. The chain combines TRBV5-1 with TRBJ1-1, with D tentatively TRBD1 (5 bases). V gave up 1 base and J gave up 0 bases, with 10 bases separating them. Germline V gene data show CDR1 as SGHRS and CDR2 as YFSETQ. This CDR3 is 15 amino acids long. The CDR3 region has the DNA TGCGCCAGCAGCTTGCGGGCAGGGTTGAACACTGAAGCTTTCTTT. Amino acid sequence: CASSLRAGLNTEAFF.

This clonotype came up a few times. The rearrangement uses TRBV4-2 and TRBJ1-2, with TRBD1 matching over 9 bases. Germline lookup yields CDR1 LGHNA and CDR2 YNFKEQ. This CDR3 has 15 amino acids. The V and J ends lost 0 bases and 3 bases, in that order; junction bases with no gene match: 2. The chain's CDR3 is CASSQEDRGYYGYTF. Here the CDR3 DNA reads TGTGCCAGCAGCCAAGAGGACAGGGGATACTATGGCTACACCTTC.

This clonotype was recorded at least ten times. V gene TRBV7-9 combines with J gene TRBJ1-4, with D uncertain. CDR1 is SEHNR and CDR2 is FQNEAQ in the germline V gene (reference sequence). The V end was cut by 3 bases, the J end by 2 bases, with 7 bases between. The CDR3 contains 14 residues. CDR3: CASSLSGTNEKLFF. CDR3 coding DNA: TGTGCCAGCAGCTTGTCCGGTACTAATGAAAAACTGTTTTTT.

This clonotype was seen ten or more times. The chain couples TRBV5-6 to TRBJ2-7, with D perhaps TRBD1 (5 bases). The CDR3 runs 13 residues. Germline V gives CDR1 SGHDT, CDR2 YYEEEE. Trimming cost V 3 bases and J 3 bases, with 10 bases left between them. Here the CDR3 DNA reads TGTGCCAGCAGCTCTGACAGAGTCTACGAGCAGTACGTC. Translated: CASSSDRVYEQYV.

In its sample, this clonotype was seen many times. The rearrangement joins TRBV5-1 to TRBJ2-5; 10 bases map to TRBD1. J gave up 9 bases and V 0 bases, and 5 bases lay outside the gene matches. The CDR3 contains 14 residues. Germline values: CDR1 SGHRS, CDR2 YFSETQ. CDR3 loop: CASSLAGTGVAQYF. The DNA of the CDR3 is TGCGCCAGCAGCTTGGCCGGGACAGGGGTAGCCCAGTACTTC.

The chain combines TRBV12-3 or TRBV12-4 with TRBJ1-5; 7 bases are a match to TRBD1. The CDR3 has 18 amino acids. V dropped 8 bases and J dropped 0; count of bases not matched to a gene: 16. CDR3 protein: CASCRTGRTTYSNQPQHF. The CDR3 DNA reads TGTGCCAGCTGTCGGACAGGTCGGACCACTTATAGCAATCAGCCCCAGCATTTT.

This clonotype was observed a few times. The chain recombines TRBV7-2 with TRBJ2-7; 8 bases agree with TRBD2. The length of the CDR3 is 16 residues. V lost 1 base, J lost 2 bases, and 7 bases stayed unmatched. Germline-derived CDR1 and CDR2 are SGHTA and FQGNSA. In DNA form, the CDR3 reads TGTGCCAGCAGCTTAGGGACTCGGGAGGGAACCTACGAGCAGTACTTC. Translation gives CASSLGTREGTYEQYF.

This clonotype has at least ten counts. The V gene is TRBV7-6, the J gene TRBJ2-5, with TRBD2 matching over 13 bases. The CDR3 loop spans 17 amino acids. V was pared by 1 base and J by 4 bases, with 6 bases of the junction left unmatched. In germline, CDR1 is SGHVS, CDR2 FNYEAQ. The CDR3 region is CASSLGGLAGRGETQYF. CDR3 bases: TGTGCCAGCAGCTTAGGGGGACTAGCGGGAAGGGGAGAGACCCAGTACTTC.

There are many counts of this clonotype. The chain joins TRBV5-1 to TRBJ2-7, with 8 bases aligning to TRBD1. Germline CDR1 is SGHRS and CDR2 is YFSETQ. V was pared by 4 bases and J by 6 bases, with 12 bases of the junction left unmatched. The CDR3 is 15 residues long. CDR3 in amino acids: CASSVGQGFSTEQYV. The CDR3 region has the DNA TGCGCCAGCAGCGTCGGACAGGGCTTCTCCACCGAGCAGTACGTC.

This clonotype came up many times. The gene calls are TRBV5-1 and TRBJ2-1, with 7 bases identical to TRBD1. The junction had 1 base not matched to a gene; V was cut back by 2 bases and J by 5 bases. The CDR3 runs 13 residues. The germline CDR1 and CDR2 sequences are SGHRS and YFSETQ. For the CDR3, the DNA is TGCGCCAGCAGCTTACAGGGGAACAATGAGCAGTTCTTC. It is translated as CASSLQGNNEQFF. The entire variable domain, with the rest obtained from reference TRBV5-1 and TRBJ2-1, is as follows: KAGVTQTPRYLIKTRGQQVTLSCSPISGHRSVSWYQQTPGQGLQFLFEYFSETQRNKGNFPGRFSGRQFSNSRSEMNVSTLELGDSALYLCASSLQGNNEQFFGPGTRLTVL.

This clonotype has a count of ten or more. J is TRBJ2-3 and V is TRBV7-3; D is possibly TRBD2 (6 bases). V lost 5 bases, J lost 4 bases, and 16 bases lay in between. The CDR3 has 15 residues. CDR1 and CDR2 (germline): SGHTA, FQGTGA. The CDR3 coding sequence is TGTGCCAGCAGCCATACGGGCGGGGCCGCAGATACGCAGTATTTT. This translates into CASSHTGGAADTQYF.

This clonotype was found many times. The V and J genes are TRBV5-4 and TRBJ2-7, with unresolved D. The CDR3 is 14 residues long. Germline V gene data show CDR1 as SGHNT and CDR2 as YYREEE (reference sequence). The V end lost 2 bases, the J end lost 0 bases, and 9 bases lay between the germline ends. This CDR3 reads CASSFNGPSYEQYF. For the CDR3, the DNA is TGTGCCAGCAGCTTTAACGGGCCCTCCTACGAGCAGTACTTC.

This clonotype has a count of ten or more. V is TRBV5-1 and J is TRBJ1-3; D call uncertain. CDR1 and CDR2 (germline): SGHRS, YFSETQ. V lost 0 bases, J lost 4 bases, and 11 bases lay in between. This CDR3 contains 15 residues. CDR3 sequence (DNA): TGCGCCAGCAGCTTGGAGACCGGCGCGGGAAACACCATATATTTT. It specifies CASSLETGAGNTIYF.

The genes are TRBV6-2 or TRBV6-3 and TRBJ2-4; 8 bases agree with TRBD1. Germline CDR1 and CDR2: MNHEY and SVGEGT. The ends lost 4 bases at V and 9 bases at J; junction bases unmatched: 14. The CDR3 is 16 residues long. CDR3 DNA: TGTGCCAGCAGTTCCACCTTCCCAGGGGGCCTGGGCATTCAGTACTTC. This sequence encodes CASSSTFPGGLGIQYF.

This clonotype has a count of ten or more. This sequence joins TRBV29-1 and TRBJ2-2, with D uncertain. There are 10 residues in the CDR3. In germline, CDR1 is SQVTM, CDR2 ANQGSEA. Trimming cost V 5 bases and J 8 bases, with 6 bases left between them. For the CDR3, the DNA is TGCAGCGTTCTAATGGGGGAGCTGTTTTTT. Amino acid sequence: CSVLMGELFF.